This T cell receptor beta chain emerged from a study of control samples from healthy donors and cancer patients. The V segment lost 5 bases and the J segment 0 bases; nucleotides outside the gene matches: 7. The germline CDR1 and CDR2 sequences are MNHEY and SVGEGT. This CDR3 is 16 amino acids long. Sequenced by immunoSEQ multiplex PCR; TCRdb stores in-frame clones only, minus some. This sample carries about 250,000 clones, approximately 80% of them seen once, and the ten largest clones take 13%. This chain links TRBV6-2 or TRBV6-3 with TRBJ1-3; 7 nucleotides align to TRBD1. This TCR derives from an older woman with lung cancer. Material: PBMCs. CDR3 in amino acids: CASSPDRAHSGNTIYF. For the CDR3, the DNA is TGTGCCAGCAGTCCAGACAGGGCCCACTCTGGAAACACCATATATTTT.